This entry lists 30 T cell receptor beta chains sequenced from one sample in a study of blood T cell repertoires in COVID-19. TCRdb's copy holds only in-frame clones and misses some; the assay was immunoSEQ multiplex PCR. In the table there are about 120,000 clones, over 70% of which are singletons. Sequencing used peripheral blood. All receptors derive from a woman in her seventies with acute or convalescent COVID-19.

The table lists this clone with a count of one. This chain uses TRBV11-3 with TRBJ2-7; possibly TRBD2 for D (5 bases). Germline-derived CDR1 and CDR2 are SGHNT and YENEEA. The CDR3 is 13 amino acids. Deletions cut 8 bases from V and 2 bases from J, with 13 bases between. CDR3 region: CASQRTYAYEQYF. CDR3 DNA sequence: TGTGCCAGCCAGCGGACGTACGCCTACGAGCAGTACTTC. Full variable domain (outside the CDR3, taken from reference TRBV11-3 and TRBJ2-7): EAGVVQSPRYKIIEKKQPVAFWCNPISGHNTLYWYLQNLGQGPELLIRYENEEAVDDSQLPKDRFSAERLKGVDSTLKIQPAELGDSAVYLCASQRTYAYEQYFGPGTRLTVT.

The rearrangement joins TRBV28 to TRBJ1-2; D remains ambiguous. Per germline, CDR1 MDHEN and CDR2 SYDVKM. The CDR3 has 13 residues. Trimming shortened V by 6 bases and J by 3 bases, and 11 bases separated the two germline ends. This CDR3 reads CASSPTGDYGYTF. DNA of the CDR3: TGTGCCAGCAGCCCAACCGGGGACTATGGCTACACCTTC.

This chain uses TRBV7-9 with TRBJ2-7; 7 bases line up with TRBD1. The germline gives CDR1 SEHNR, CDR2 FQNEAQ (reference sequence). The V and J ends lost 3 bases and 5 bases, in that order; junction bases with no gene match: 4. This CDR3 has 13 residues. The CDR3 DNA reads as TGTGCCAGCAGCTTCGACAGGGCCAACGAGCAGTACTTC. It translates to CASSFDRANEQYF.

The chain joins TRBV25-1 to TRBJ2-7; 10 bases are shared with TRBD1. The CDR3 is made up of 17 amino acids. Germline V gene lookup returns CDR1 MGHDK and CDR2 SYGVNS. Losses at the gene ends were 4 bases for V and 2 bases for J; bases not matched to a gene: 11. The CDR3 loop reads CASSVAQGTGATYEQYF. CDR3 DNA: TGTGCCAGCAGTGTAGCCCAGGGGACAGGGGCCACCTACGAGCAGTACTTC.

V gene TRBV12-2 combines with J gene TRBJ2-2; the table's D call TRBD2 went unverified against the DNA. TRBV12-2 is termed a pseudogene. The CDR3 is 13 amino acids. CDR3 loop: CASRLGVPGELFF. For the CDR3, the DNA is TGTGCAAGTCGACTAGGTGTACCCGGGGAGCTGTTTTTT.

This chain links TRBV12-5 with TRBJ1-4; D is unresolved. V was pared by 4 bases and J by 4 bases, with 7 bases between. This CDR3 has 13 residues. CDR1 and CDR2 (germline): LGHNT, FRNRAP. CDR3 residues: CASGSPNNEKLFF. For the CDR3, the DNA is TGTGCTAGTGGTTCGCCTAATAATGAAAAACTGTTTTTT.

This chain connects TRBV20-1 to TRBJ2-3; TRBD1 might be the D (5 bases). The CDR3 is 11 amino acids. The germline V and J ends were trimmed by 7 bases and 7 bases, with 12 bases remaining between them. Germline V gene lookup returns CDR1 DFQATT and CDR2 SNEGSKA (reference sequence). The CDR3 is CSGQGSHTQYF. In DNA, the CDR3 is TGCAGTGGGCAGGGTTCTCATACGCAGTATTTT.

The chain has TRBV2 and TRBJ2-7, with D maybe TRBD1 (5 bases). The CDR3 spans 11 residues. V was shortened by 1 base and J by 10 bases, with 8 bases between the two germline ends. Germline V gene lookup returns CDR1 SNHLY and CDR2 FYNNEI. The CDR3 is CASSEGGLQYF. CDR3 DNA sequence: TGTGCCAGCAGTGAAGGGGGCCTACAGTACTTC. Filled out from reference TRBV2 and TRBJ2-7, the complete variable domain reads EPEVTQTPSHQVTQMGQEVILRCVPISNHLYFYWYRQILGQKVEFLVSFYNNEISEKSEIFDDQFSVERPDGSNFTLKIRSTKLEDSAMYFCASSEGGLQYFGPGTRLTVT.

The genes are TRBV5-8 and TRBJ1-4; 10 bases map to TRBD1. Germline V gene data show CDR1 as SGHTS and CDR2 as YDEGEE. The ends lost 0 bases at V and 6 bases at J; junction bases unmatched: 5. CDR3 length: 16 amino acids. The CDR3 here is CASSLAEGQGDEKLFF. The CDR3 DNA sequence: TGTGCCAGCAGCTTGGCCGAAGGACAGGGGGATGAAAAACTGTTTTTT.

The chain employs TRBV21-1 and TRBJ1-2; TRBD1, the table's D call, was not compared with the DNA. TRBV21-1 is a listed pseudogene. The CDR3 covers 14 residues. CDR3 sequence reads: CASRKGGQGYGYTF. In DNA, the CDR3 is TGTGCCAGCAGAAAGGGGGGACAGGGGTATGGCTACACCTTC.

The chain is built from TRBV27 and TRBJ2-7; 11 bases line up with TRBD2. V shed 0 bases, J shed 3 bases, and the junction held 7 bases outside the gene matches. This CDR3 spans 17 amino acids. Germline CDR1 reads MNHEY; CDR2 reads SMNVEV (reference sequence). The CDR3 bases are TGTGCCAGCAGTTTATCGTTTACGACTAGCGGGGTCTACGAGCAGTACTTC. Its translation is CASSLSFTTSGVYEQYF.

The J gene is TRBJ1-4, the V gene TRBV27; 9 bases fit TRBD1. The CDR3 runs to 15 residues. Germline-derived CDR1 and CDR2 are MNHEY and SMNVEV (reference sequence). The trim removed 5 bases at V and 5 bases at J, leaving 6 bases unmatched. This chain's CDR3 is CASSPWTGVNEKLFF. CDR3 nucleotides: TGTGCCAGCAGTCCCTGGACAGGGGTAAATGAAAAACTGTTTTTT.

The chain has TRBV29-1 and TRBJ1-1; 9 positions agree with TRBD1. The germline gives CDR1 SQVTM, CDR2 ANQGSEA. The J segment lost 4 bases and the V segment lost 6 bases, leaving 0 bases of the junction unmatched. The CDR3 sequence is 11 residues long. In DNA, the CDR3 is TGCAGCGTGGACAGGGGCACTGAAGCTTTCTTT. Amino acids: CSVDRGTEAFF.

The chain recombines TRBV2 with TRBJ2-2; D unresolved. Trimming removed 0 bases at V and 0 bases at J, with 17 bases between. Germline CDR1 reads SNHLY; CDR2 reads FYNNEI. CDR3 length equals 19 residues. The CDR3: CASSEALLMSRSNTGELFF. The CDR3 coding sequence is TGTGCCAGCAGTGAAGCGCTTCTGATGTCCAGGTCGAACACCGGGGAGCTGTTTTTT.

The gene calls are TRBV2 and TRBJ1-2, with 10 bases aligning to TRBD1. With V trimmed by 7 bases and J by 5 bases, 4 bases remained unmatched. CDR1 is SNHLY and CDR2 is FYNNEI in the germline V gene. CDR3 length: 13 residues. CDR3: CASTGTGAYGYTF. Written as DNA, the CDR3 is TGTGCCAGCACTGGGACAGGGGCGTATGGCTACACCTTC.

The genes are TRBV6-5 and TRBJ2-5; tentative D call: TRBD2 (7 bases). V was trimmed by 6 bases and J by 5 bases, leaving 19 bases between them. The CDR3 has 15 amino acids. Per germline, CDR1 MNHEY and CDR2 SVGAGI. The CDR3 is CASSGRGGAVETQYF. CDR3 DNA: TGTGCCAGCAGCGGCCGAGGGGGGGCCGTGGAGACCCAGTACTTC.

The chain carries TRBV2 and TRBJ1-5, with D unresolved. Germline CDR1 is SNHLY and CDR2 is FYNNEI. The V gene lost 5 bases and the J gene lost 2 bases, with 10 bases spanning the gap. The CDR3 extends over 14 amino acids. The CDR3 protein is CASSSRVGNQPQHF. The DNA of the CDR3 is TGTGCCAGCAGTTCGCGGGTTGGCAATCAGCCCCAGCATTTT. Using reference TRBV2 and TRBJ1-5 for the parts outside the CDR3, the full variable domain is EPEVTQTPSHQVTQMGQEVILRCVPISNHLYFYWYRQILGQKVEFLVSFYNNEISEKSEIFDDQFSVERPDGSNFTLKIRSTKLEDSAMYFCASSSRVGNQPQHFGDGTRLSIL.

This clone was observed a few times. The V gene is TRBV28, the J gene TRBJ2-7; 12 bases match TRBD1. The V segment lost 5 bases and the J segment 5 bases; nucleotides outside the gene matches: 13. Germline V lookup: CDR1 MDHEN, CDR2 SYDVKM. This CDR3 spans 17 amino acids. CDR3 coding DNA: TGTGCCAGCAGTCCTACCCCGGGACAGGGGGCGACCCACGAGCAGTACTTC. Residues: CASSPTPGQGATHEQYF.

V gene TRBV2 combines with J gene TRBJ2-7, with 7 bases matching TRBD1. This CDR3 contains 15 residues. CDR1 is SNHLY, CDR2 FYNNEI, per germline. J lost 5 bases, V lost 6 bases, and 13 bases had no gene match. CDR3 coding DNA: TGTGCCAGCAGGGAGAGACAGGGTGTAGGGAACGAGCAGTACTTC. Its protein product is CASRERQGVGNEQYF. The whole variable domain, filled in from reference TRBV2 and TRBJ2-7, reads EPEVTQTPSHQVTQMGQEVILRCVPISNHLYFYWYRQILGQKVEFLVSFYNNEISEKSEIFDDQFSVERPDGSNFTLKIRSTKLEDSAMYFCASRERQGVGNEQYFGPGTRLTVT.

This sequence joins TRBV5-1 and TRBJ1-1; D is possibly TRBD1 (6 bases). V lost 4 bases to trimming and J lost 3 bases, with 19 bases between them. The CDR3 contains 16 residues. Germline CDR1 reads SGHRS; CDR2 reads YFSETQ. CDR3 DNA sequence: TGCGCCAGCAGCCTAGGGACACGTCTCCAGGACACTGAAGCTTTCTTT. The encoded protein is CASSLGTRLQDTEAFF.

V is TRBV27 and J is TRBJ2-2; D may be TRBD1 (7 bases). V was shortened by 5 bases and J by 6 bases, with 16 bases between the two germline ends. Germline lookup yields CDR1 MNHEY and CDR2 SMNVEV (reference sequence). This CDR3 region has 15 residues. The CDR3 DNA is TGTGCCAGCAGTGCGCGGGACAGTGGGTCCGGGGAGCTGTTTTTT. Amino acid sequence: CASSARDSGSGELFF.

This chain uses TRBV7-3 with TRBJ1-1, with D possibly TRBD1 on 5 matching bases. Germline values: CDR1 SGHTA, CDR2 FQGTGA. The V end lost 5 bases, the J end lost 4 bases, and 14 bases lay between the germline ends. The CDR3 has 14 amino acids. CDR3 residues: CASSLGGGGTEAFF. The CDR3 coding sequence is TGTGCCAGCAGCCTTGGTGGGGGAGGCACTGAAGCTTTCTTT. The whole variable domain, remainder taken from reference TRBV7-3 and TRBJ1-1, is GAGVSQTPSNKVTEKGKYVELRCDPISGHTALYWYRQSLGQGPEFLIYFQGTGAADDSGLPNDRFFAVRPEGSVSTLKIQRTERGDSAVYLCASSLGGGGTEAFFGQGTRLTVV.

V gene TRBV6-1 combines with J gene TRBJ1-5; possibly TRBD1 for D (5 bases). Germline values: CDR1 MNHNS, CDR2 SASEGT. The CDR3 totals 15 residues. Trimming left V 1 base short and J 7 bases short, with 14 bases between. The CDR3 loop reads CASSEGAGFRQPQHF. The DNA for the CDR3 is TGTGCCAGCAGTGAAGGGGCAGGGTTTCGGCAGCCCCAGCATTTT.

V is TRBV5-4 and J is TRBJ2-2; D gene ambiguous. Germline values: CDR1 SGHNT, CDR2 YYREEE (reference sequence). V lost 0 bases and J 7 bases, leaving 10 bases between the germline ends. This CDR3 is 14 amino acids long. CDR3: CASSLAGSNGELFF. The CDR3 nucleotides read TGTGCCAGCAGCTTGGCCGGGTCTAACGGGGAGCTGTTTTTT.

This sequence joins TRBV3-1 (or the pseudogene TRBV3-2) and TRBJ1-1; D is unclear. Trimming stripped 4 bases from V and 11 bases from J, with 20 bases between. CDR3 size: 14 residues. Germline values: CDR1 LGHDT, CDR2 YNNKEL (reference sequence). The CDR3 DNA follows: TGTGCCAGCAGCCCTCACCGGAACGAGGGTGAGGCTTTCTTT. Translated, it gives CASSPHRNEGEAFF.

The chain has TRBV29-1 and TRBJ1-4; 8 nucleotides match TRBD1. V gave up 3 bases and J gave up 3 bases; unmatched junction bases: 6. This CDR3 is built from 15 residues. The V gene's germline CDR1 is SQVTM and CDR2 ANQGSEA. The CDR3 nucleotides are TGCAGCGTTGATGATATGGGACAGGCTAATGAAAAACTGTTTTTT. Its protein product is CSVDDMGQANEKLFF.

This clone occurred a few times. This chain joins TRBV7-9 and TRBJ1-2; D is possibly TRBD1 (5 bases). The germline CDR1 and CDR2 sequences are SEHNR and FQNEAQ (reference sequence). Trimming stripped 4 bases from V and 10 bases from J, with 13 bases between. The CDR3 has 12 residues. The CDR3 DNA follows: TGTGCCAGCAGCTGGGGCAGCTCCTCCTACACCTTC. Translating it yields CASSWGSSSYTF. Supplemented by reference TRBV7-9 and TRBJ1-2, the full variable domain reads DTGVSQNPRHKITKRGQNVTFRCDPISEHNRLYWYRQTLGQGPEFLTYFQNEAQLEKSRLLSDRFSAERPKGSFSTLEIQRTEQGDSAMYLCASSWGSSSYTFGSGTRLTVV.

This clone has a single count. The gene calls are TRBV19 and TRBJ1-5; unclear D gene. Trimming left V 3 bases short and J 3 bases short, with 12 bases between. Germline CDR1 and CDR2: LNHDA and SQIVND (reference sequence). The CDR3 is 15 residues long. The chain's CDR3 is CASSIIHQPNQPQHF. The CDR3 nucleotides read TGTGCCAGTAGTATTATACACCAACCCAATCAGCCCCAGCATTTT.

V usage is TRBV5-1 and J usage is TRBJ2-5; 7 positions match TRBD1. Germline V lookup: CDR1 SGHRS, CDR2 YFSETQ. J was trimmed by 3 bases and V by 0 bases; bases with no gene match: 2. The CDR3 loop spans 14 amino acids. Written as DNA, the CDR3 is TGCGCCAGCAGCTTGGGGGACAGAGAAGAGACCCAGTACTTC. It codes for CASSLGDREETQYF.

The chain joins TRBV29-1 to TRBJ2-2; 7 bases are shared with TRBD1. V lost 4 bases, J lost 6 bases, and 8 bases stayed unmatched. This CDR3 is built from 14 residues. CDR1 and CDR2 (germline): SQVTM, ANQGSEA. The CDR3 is CSVGIYRGAGELFF. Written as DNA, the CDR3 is TGCAGCGTTGGAATCTACAGGGGAGCCGGGGAGCTGTTTTTT.